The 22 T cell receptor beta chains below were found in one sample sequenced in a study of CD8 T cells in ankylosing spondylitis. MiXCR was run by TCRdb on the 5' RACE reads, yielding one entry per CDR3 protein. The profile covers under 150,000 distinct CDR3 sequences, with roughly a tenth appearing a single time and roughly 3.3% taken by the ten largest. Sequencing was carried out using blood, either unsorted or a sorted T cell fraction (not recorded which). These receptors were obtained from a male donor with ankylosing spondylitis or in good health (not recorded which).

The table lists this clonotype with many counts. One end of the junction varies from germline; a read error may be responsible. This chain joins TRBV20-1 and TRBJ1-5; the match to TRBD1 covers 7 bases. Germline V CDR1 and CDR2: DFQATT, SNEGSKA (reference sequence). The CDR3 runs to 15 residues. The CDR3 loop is CSARGETGYLQPQHF. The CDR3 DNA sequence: TGCAGTGCCAGAGGGGAGACAGGGTACCTTCAGCCCCAGCATTTT.

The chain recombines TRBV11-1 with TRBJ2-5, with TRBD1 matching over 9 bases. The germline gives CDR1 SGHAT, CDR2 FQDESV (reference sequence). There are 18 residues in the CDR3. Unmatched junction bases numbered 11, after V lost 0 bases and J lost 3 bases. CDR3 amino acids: CASSLALRGQGIKETQYF. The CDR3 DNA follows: TGTGCCAGCAGCTTAGCGCTGCGGGGACAGGGAATTAAAGAGACCCAGTACTTC.

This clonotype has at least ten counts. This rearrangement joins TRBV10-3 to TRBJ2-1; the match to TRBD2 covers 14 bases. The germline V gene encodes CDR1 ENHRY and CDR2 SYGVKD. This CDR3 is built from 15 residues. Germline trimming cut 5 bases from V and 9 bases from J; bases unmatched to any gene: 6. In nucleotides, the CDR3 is TGTGCCATCAGTCAGACTAGCGGGAGGGCCGTTGAGCAGTTCTTC. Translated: CAISQTSGRAVEQFF.

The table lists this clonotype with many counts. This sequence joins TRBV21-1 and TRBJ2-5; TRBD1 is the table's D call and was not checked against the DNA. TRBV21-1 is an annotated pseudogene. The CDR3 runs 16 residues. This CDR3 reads CASSSQGVVPEETQYF. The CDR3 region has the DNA TGTGCCAGCAGTTCACAGGGTGTTGTTCCAGAAGAGACCCAGTACTTC.

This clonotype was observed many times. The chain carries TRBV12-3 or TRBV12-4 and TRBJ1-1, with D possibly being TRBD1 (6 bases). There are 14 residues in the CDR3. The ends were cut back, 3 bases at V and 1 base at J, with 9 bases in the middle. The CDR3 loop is CASSLVGANTEAFF. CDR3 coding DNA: TGTGCCAGCAGTTTGGTGGGGGCGAACACTGAAGCTTTCTTT.

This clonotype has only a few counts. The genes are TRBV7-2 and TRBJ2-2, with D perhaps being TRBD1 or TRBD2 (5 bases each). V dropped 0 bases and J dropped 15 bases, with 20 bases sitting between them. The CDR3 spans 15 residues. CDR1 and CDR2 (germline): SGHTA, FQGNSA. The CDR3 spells CASSLASGLGGSVFF. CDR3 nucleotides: TGTGCCAGCAGCTTAGCGTCGGGGCTGGGTGGGAGTGTGTTTTTT.

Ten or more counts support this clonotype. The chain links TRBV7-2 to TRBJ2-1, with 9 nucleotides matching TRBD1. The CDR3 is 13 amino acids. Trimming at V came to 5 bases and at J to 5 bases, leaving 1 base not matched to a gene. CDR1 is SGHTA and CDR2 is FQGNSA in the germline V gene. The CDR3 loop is CASSHRGHNEQFF. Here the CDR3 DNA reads TGTGCCAGCAGCCACAGGGGGCACAATGAGCAGTTCTTC.

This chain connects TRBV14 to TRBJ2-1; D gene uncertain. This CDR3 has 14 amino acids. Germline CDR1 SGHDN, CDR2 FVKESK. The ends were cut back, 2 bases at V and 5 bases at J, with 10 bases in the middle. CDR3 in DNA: TGTGCCAGCAGCCAAAAAGCCTGGGACAATGAGCAGTTCTTC. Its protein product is CASSQKAWDNEQFF.

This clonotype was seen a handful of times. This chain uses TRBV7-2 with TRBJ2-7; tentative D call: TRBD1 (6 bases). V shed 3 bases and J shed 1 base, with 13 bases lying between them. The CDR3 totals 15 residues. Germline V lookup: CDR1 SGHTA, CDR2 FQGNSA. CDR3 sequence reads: CASSFKGEVSYEQYF. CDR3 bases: TGTGCCAGCAGCTTCAAGGGGGAAGTATCCTACGAGCAGTACTTC.

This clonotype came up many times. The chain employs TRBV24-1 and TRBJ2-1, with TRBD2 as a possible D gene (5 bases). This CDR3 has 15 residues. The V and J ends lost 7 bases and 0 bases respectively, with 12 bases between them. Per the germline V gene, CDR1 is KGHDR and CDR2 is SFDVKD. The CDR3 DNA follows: TGTGCCACCAGCGAACCGGGAAGCTCCTACAATGAGCAGTTCTTC. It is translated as CATSEPGSSYNEQFF.

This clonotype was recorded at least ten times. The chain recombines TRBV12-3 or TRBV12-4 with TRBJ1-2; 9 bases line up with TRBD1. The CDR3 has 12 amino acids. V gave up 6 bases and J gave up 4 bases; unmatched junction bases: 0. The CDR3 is CASRDRGYGYTF. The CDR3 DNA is TGTGCCAGCAGGGACAGGGGCTATGGCTACACCTTC.

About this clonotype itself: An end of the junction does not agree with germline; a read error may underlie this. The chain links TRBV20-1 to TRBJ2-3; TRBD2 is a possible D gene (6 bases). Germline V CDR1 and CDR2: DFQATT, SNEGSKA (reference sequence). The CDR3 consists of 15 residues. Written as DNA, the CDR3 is TGCTGTGCTAGAGGAGGCGGGATAGGCACAGATACGCAGTATTTT. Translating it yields CCARGGGIGTDTQYF.

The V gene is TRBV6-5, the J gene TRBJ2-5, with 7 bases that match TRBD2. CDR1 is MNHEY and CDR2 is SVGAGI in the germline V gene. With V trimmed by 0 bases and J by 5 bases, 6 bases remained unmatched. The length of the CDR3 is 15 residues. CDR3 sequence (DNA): TGTGCCAGCAGTTACTCGAGCGCGGGAGAGGAGACCCAGTACTTC. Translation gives CASSYSSAGEETQYF.

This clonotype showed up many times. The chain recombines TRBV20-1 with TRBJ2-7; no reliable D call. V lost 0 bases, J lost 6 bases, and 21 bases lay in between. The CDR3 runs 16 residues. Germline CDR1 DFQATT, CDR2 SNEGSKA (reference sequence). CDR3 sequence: CSARDYGKISRFEQYF. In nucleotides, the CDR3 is TGCAGTGCTAGAGATTATGGGAAGATTAGTCGTTTCGAGCAGTACTTC.

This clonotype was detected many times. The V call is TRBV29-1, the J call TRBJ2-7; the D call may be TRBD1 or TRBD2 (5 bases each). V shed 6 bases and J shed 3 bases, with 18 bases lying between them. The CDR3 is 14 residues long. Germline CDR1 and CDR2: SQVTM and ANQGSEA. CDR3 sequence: CSVVPQRGRYEQYF. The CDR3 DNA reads TGCAGCGTCGTCCCCCAGAGGGGACGCTACGAGCAGTACTTC.

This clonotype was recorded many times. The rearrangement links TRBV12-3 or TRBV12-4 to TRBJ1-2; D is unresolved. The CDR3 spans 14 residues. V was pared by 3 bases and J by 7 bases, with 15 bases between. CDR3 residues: CASSFSQVSAGYTF. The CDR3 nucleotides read TGTGCCAGCAGTTTCAGTCAGGTTTCGGCTGGCTACACCTTC.

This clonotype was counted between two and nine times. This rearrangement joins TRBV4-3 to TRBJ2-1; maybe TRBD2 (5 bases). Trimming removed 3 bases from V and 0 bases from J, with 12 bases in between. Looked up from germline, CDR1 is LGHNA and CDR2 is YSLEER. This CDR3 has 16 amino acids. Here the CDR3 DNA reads TGCGCCAGCAGCCACTCGGACTCTCGCTCCTACAATGAGCAGTTCTTC. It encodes CASSHSDSRSYNEQFF.

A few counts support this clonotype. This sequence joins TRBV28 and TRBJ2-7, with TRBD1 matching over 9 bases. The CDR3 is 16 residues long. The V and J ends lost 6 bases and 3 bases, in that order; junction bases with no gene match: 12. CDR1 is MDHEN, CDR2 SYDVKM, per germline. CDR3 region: CASRPPLGQGHYEQYF. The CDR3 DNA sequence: TGTGCCAGCAGACCCCCGCTGGGACAGGGACACTACGAGCAGTACTTC.

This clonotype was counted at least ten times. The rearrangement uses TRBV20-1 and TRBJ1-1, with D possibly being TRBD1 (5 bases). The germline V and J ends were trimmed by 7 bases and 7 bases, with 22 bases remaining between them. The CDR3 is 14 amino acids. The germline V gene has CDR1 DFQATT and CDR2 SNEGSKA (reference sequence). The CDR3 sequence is CSGRPMAGTVEAFF. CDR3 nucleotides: TGCAGTGGCCGCCCTATGGCGGGGACGGTTGAAGCTTTCTTT.

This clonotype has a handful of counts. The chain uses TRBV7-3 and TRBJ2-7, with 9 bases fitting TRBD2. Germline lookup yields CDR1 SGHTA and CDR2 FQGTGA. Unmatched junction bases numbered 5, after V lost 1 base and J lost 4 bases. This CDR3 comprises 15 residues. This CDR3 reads CASSLKLREGYEQYF. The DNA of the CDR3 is TGTGCCAGCAGCTTAAAGTTGCGGGAGGGTTACGAGCAGTACTTC.

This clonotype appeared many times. The CDR3 DNA sequence: TGTGCCAGCTCATCTATAGCGGGAGGGCGGTACAATGAGCAGTTCTTC. Translation gives CASSSIAGGRYNEQFF. The J gene is TRBJ2-1, the V gene TRBV18; 11 bases line up with TRBD2. The germline gives CDR1 KGHSH, CDR2 LQKENI. Trimming took 5 bases from V and 4 from J; bases not matched to a gene: 7. The CDR3 has 16 amino acids.

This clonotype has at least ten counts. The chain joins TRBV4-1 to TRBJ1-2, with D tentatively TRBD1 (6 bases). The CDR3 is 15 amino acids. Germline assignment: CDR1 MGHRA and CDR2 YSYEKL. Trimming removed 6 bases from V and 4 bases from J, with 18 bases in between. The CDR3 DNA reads TGCGCCAGCAGTCAAACTCAGGGGTCCCCCTATGGCTACACCTTC. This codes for CASSQTQGSPYGYTF.